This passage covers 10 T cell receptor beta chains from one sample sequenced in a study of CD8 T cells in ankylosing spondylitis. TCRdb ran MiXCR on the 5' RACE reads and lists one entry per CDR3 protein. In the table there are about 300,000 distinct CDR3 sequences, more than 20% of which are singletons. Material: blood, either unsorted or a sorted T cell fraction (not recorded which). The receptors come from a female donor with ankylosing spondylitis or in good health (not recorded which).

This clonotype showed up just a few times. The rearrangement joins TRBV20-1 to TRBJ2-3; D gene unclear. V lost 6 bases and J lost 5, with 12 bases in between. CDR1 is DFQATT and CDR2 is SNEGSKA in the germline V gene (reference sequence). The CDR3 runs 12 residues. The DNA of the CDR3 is TGCAGTGCCTCGAAGGGCAGAGATACGCAGTATTTT. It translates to CSASKGRDTQYF.

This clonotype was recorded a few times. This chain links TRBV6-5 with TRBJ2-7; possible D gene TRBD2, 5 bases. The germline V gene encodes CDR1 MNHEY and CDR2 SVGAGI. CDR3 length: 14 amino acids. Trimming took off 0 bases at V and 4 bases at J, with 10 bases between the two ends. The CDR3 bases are TGTGCCAGCAGTTACTCTAGCGAGACATACGAGCAGTACTTC. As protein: CASSYSSETYEQYF.

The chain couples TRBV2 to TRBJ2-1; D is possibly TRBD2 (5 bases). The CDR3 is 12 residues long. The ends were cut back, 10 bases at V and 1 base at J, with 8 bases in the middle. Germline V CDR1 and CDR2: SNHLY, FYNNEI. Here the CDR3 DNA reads TGTGCCAACCGGGGTTCCTACAATGAGCAGTTCTTC. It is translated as CANRGSYNEQFF. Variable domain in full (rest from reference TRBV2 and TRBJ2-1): EPEVTQTPSHQVTQMGQEVILRCVPISNHLYFYWYRQILGQKVEFLVSFYNNEISEKSEIFDDQFSVERPDGSNFTLKIRSTKLEDSAMYFCANRGSYNEQFFGPGTRLTVL.

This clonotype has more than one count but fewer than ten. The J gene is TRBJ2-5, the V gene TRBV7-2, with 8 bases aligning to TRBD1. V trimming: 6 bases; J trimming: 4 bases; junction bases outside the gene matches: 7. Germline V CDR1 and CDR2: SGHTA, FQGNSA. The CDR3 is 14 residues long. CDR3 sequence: CASSRTRGPETQYF. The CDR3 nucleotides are TGTGCCAGCAGTCGAACCAGGGGGCCAGAGACCCAGTACTTC.

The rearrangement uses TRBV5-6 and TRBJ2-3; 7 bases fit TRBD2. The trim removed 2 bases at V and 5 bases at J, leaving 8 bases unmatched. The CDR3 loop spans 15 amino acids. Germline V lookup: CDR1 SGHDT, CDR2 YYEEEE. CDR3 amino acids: CASSFRTSVLDTQYF. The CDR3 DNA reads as TGTGCCAGCAGCTTCCGCACTAGCGTTTTAGATACGCAGTATTTT.

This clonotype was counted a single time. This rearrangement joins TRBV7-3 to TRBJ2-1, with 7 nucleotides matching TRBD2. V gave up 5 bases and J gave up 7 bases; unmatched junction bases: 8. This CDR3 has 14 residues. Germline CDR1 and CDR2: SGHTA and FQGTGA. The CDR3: CASSPTSAGNEQFF. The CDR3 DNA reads TGTGCCAGCAGCCCCACTAGCGCAGGGAATGAGCAGTTCTTC.

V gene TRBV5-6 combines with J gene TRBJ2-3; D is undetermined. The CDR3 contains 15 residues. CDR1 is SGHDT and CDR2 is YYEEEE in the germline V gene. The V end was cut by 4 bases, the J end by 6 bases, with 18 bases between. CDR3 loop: CASSPSGSRVDTQYF. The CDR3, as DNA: TGTGCCAGCAGCCCCTCGGGCTCCCGGGTGGATACGCAGTATTTT.

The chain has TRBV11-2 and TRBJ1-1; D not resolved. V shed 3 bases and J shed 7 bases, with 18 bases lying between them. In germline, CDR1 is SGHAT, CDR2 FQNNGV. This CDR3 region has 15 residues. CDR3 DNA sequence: TGTGCCAGCAGCTTGCAGGCAGATTCGGAGGGTGAAGCTTTCTTT. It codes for CASSLQADSEGEAFF.

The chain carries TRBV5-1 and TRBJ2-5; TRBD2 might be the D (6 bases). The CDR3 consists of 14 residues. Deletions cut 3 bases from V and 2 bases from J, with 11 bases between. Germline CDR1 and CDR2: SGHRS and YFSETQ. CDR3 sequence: CASSSGTVQETQYF. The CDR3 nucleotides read TGCGCCAGCAGCTCCGGGACTGTACAAGAGACCCAGTACTTC.

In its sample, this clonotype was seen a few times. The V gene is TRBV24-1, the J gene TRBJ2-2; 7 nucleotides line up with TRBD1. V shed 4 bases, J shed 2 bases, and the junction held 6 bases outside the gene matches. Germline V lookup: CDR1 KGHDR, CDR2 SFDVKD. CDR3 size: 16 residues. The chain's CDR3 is CATSETGTANTGELFF. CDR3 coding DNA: TGTGCCACCAGTGAAACCGGGACAGCTAACACCGGGGAGCTGTTTTTT.